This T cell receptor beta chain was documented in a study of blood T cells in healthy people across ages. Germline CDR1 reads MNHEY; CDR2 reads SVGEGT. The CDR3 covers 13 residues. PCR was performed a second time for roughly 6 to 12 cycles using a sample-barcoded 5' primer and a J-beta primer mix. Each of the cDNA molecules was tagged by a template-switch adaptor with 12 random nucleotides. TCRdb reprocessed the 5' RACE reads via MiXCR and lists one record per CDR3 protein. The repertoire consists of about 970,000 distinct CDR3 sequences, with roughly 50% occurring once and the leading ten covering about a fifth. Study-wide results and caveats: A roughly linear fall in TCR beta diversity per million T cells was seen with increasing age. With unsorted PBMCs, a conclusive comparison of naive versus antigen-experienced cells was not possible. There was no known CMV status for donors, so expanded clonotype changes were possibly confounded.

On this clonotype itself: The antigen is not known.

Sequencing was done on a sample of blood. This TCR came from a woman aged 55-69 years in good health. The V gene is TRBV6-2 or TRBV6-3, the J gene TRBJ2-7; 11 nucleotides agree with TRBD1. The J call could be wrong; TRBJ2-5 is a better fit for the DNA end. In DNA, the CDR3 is TGTGCCAGCAGTGGACAGGGGGCGAAGACCCAGTACTTC. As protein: CASSGQGAKTQYF.